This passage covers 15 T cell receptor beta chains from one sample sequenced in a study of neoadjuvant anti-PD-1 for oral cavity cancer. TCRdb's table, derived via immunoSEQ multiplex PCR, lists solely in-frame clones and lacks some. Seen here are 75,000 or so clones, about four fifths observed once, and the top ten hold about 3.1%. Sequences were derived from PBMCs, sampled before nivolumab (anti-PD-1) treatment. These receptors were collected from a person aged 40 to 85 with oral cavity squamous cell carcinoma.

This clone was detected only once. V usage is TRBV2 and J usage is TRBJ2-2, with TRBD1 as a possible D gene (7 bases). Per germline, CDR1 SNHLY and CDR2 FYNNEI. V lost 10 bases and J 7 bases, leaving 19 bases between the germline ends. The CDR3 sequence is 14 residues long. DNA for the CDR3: TGTGCCACCGAAACACAGGGGAGGATCGGGGAGCTGTTTTTT. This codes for CATETQGRIGELFF. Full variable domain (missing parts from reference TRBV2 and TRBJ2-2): EPEVTQTPSHQVTQMGQEVILRCVPISNHLYFYWYRQILGQKVEFLVSFYNNEISEKSEIFDDQFSVERPDGSNFTLKIRSTKLEDSAMYFCATETQGRIGELFFGEGSRLTVL.

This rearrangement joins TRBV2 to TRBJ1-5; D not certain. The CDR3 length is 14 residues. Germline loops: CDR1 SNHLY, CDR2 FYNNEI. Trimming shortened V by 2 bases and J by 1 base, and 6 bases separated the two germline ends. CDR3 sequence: CASSEMASNQPQHF. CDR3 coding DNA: TGTGCCAGCAGTGAAATGGCAAGCAATCAGCCCCAGCATTTT.

The CDR3 protein is CASKLAGVLDTQYF. The DNA of the CDR3 is TGCGCCAGCAAACTAGCGGGAGTGTTAGATACGCAGTATTTT. The chain uses TRBV5-1 and TRBJ2-3; 11 positions match TRBD2. Unmatched junction bases numbered 5, after V lost 6 bases and J lost 5 bases. CDR1 is SGHRS, CDR2 YFSETQ, per germline. The CDR3 is made up of 14 amino acids.

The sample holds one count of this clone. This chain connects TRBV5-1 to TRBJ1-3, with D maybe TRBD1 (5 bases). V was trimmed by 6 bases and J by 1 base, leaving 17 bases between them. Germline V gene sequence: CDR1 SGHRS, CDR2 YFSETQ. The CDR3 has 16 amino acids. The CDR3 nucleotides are TGCGCCAGCAAGGTCTCCATGACAGATTCTGGAAACACCATATATTTT. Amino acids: CASKVSMTDSGNTIYF.

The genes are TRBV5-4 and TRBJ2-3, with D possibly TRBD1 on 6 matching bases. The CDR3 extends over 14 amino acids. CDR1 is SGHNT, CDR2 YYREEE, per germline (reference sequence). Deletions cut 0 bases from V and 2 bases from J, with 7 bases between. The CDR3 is CASSLVGATDTQYF. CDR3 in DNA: TGTGCCAGCAGCTTGGTGGGGGCCACAGATACGCAGTATTTT.

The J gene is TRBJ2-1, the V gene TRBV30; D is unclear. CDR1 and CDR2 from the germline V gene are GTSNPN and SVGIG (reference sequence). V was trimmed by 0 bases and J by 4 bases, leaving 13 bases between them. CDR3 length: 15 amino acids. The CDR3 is CAWSVGRLGYNEQFF. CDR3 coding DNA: TGTGCCTGGAGTGTAGGAAGACTTGGATACAATGAGCAGTTCTTC.

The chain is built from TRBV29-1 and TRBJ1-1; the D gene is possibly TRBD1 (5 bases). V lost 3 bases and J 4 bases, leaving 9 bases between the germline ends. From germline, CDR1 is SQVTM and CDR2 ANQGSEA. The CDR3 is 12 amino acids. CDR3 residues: CSVDGGTTEAFF. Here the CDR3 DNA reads TGCAGCGTTGATGGTGGGACCACTGAAGCTTTCTTT.

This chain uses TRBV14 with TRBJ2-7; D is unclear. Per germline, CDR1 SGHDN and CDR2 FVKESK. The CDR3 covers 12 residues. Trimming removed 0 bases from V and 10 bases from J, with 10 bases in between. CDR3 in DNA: TGTGCCAGCAGCCAAGATAGAACCGTACAGTACTTC. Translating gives CASSQDRTVQYF. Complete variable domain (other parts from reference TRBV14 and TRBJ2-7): EAGVTQFPSHSVIEKGQTVTLRCDPISGHDNLYWYRRVMGKEIKFLLHFVKESKQDESGMPNNRFLAERTGGTYSTLKVQPAELEDSGVYFCASSQDRTVQYFGPGTRLTVT.

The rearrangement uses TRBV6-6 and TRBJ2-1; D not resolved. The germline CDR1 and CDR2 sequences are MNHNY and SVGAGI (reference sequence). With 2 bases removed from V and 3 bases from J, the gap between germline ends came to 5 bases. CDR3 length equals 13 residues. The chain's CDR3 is CASSYRNYNEQFF. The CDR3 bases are TGTGCCAGCAGTTACAGAAACTACAATGAGCAGTTCTTC.

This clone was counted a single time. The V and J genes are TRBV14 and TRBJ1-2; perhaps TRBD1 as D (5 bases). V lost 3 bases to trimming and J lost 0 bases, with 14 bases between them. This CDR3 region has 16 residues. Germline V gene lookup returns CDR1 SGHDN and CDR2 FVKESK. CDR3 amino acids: CASSHYDRGSNYGYTF. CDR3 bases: TGTGCCAGCAGCCACTACGACAGAGGCTCTAACTATGGCTACACCTTC.

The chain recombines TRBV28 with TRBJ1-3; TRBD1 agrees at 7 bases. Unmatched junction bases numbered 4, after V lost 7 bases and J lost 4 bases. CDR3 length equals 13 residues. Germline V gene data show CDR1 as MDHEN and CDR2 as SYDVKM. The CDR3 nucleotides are TGTGCCAGCACCCCAGGGGGGGGAAACACCATATATTTT. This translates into CASTPGGGNTIYF.

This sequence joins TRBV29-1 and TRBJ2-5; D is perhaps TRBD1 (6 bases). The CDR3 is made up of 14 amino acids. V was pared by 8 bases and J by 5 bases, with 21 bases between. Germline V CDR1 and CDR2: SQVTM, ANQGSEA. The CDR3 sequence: CSMGALGSVETQYF. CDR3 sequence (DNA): TGCAGCATGGGGGCCTTGGGTTCGGTGGAGACCCAGTACTTC. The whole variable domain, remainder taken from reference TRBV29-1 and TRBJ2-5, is SAVISQKPSRDICQRGTSLTIQCQVDSQVTMMFWYRQQPGQSLTLIATANQGSEATYESGFVIDKFPISRPNLTFSTLTVSNMSPEDSSIYLCSMGALGSVETQYFGPGTRLLVL.

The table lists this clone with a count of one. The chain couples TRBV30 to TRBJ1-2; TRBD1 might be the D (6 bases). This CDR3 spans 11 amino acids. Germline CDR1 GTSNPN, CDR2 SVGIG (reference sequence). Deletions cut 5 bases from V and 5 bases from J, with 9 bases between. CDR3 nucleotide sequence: TGTGCCTGGGGCGGACAGTATGGCTACACCTTC. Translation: CAWGGQYGYTF.

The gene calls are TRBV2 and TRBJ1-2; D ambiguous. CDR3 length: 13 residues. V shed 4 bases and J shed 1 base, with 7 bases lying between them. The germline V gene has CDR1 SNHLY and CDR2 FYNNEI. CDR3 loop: CASSVQVNYGYTF. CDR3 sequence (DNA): TGTGCCAGCAGTGTGCAAGTTAACTATGGCTACACCTTC. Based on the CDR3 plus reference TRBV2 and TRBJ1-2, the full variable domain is EPEVTQTPSHQVTQMGQEVILRCVPISNHLYFYWYRQILGQKVEFLVSFYNNEISEKSEIFDDQFSVERPDGSNFTLKIRSTKLEDSAMYFCASSVQVNYGYTFGSGTRLTVV.

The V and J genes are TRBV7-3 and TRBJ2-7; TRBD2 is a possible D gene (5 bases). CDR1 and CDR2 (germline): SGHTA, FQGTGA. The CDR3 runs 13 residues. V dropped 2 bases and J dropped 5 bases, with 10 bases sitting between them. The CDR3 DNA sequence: TGTGCCAGCAGCTTACTGGAGCGGAACGAGCAGTACTTC. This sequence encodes CASSLLERNEQYF.